The 13 T cell receptor beta chains reported below all come from one sample, sequenced in a study of post-analysis software for immune sequencing data. Their recognized antigens are unknown. Study-wide results and caveats: Patients had higher frequencies than controls of five TRBV segments, including TRBV5-6, TRBV5-1 and TRBV20-1.

Unique molecular identifiers were carried by the TCR beta cDNA libraries. TCRdb independently ran MiXCR on the PCR reads; one entry per CDR3 protein. Of about 570,000 distinct CDR3 sequences in the sample, 30% to 40% were seen once. Sequenced: blood. Every receptor here comes from a girl between 2 and 17 years old with multiple sclerosis.

This clonotype was counted only a few times. The chain's CDR3 is CASSAGTTTYEQYF. The CDR3 DNA sequence: TGTGCCAGCAGCGCCGGGACTACCACCTACGAGCAGTACTTC. The rearrangement joins TRBV7-9 to TRBJ2-7, with 7 bases fitting TRBD2. The CDR3 consists of 14 residues. Germline lookup yields CDR1 SEHNR and CDR2 FQNEAQ (reference sequence). The J segment lost 2 bases and the V segment lost 5 bases, leaving 6 bases of the junction unmatched.

The rearrangement links TRBV20-1 to TRBJ1-2, with D perhaps matching TRBD1 (5 bases). Germline V gene sequence: CDR1 DFQATT, CDR2 SNEGSKA (reference sequence). The CDR3 runs to 12 residues. V was cut by 6 bases and J by 0 bases, with 8 bases left in between. The CDR3 DNA follows: TGCAGTGCGGGGGAGGCTAACTATGGCTACACCTTC. Residues: CSAGEANYGYTF.

V and J are TRBV20-1 and TRBJ1-2; 9 nucleotides align to TRBD1. Germline values: CDR1 DFQATT, CDR2 SNEGSKA (reference sequence). CDR3 size: 13 residues. J was trimmed by 4 bases and V by 7 bases; bases with no gene match: 7. For the CDR3, the DNA is TGCAGTGTTCCGGGACAGGGCACCTATGGCTACACCTTC. Its translation: CSVPGQGTYGYTF.

The chain couples TRBV20-1 to TRBJ1-1; a possible D gene is TRBD1 (5 bases). This CDR3 region has 13 residues. V was pared by 5 bases and J by 4 bases, with 14 bases between. The germline CDR1 and CDR2 sequences are DFQATT and SNEGSKA (reference sequence). The CDR3 DNA reads as TGCAGTGCTGAACAGGATCCGGCCACTGAAGCTTTCTTT. Protein product: CSAEQDPATEAFF.

There are a few counts of this clonotype. The chain employs TRBV5-5 and TRBJ2-5; D gene unclear. V lost 3 bases and J lost 5, with 17 bases in between. Germline V gene sequence: CDR1 SGHKS, CDR2 YYEKEE (reference sequence). This CDR3 is 15 amino acids long. This CDR3 reads CASSSEALGSETQYF. The CDR3, as DNA: TGTGCCAGCAGCTCGGAAGCTCTAGGTTCCGAGACCCAGTACTTC.

This clonotype has a handful of counts. A junction end diverges from the germline sequence, so it may reflect a read error. The CDR3 nucleotides read TGTGCCATCGGTGAGAACCAGGGGGCTGCCAACGAGCAGTACTTC. The encoded protein is CAIGENQGAANEQYF. The rearrangement uses TRBV10-3 and TRBJ2-5; TRBD1 agrees at 8 bases. The DNA end is a closer match to TRBJ2-7, so the J assignment may be wrong. CDR3 size: 15 residues. In germline, CDR1 is ENHRY, CDR2 SYGVKD.

This clonotype was counted between two and nine times. Relative to the germline gene, one junction end is altered; a read error may explain this. The CDR3 DNA reads TGTGCCACCGAATCAGGTTCAACTAATGACAAACTGTTTTTT. Translated: CATESGSTNDKLFF. The gene calls are TRBV6-1 and TRBJ1-4; D gene unclear. CDR1 MNHNS and CDR2 SASEGT come from the germline V gene. The CDR3 has 14 residues.

This clonotype was found a few times. V is TRBV16 and J is TRBJ2-3, with TRBD2 identical over 10 bases. The germline V gene encodes CDR1 KGHSY and CDR2 FQNENV. CDR3 size: 16 residues. J was trimmed by 1 base and V by 3 bases; bases with no gene match: 4. The CDR3 loop is CASSHLTSGGTDTQYF. CDR3 nucleotide sequence: TGTGCCAGCAGCCACCTTACTAGCGGGGGCACAGATACGCAGTATTTT.

This clonotype was seen a few times. The genes are TRBV28 and TRBJ2-3, with D possibly matching TRBD2 (6 bases). V lost 5 bases and J lost 6, with 9 bases in between. Looked up from germline, CDR1 is MDHEN and CDR2 is SYDVKM. This CDR3 has 12 amino acids. In DNA form, the CDR3 reads TGTGCCAGCAGTCGGGGGTCTGATACGCAGTATTTT. It translates to CASSRGSDTQYF.

This clonotype has at least ten counts. The rearrangement links TRBV9 to TRBJ2-1; D remains ambiguous. V lost 0 bases and J 3 bases, leaving 10 bases between the germline ends. The CDR3 extends over 15 amino acids. CDR1 is SGDLS, CDR2 YYNGEE, per germline. The chain's CDR3 is CASSVGVIGYNEQFF. The CDR3 DNA sequence: TGTGCCAGCAGCGTAGGGGTTATAGGCTACAATGAGCAGTTCTTC.

V gene TRBV6-1 combines with J gene TRBJ1-2; weak D call: TRBD1 (5 bases). Per germline, CDR1 MNHNS and CDR2 SASEGT. The CDR3 has 17 amino acids. V lost 2 bases and J 5 bases, leaving 21 bases between the germline ends. The CDR3 bases are TGTGCCAGCAGTGAAAGTTTCGGGACCATTCGCCCGTATGGCTACACCTTC. It specifies CASSESFGTIRPYGYTF.

This clonotype occurred once. This chain uses TRBV7-9 with TRBJ1-4, with no clear D. CDR1 SEHNR and CDR2 FQNEAQ come from the germline V gene (reference sequence). CDR3 length: 12 residues. Trimming left V 2 bases short and J 8 bases short, with 6 bases between. DNA of the CDR3: TGTGCCAGCAGCTTAAGGTCGGAAAAACTGTTTTTT. Protein product: CASSLRSEKLFF.

The gene calls are TRBV20-1 and TRBJ2-5; TRBD1 might be the D (6 bases). V gave up 1 base and J gave up 5 bases, with 14 bases separating them. Per the germline V gene, CDR1 is DFQATT and CDR2 is SNEGSKA (reference sequence). The CDR3 is made up of 14 amino acids. The DNA of the CDR3 is TGCAGTGCTAGAGTTGGCAGTACAGGGGAGACCCAGTACTTC. Amino acids: CSARVGSTGETQYF.